This T cell receptor (beta chain) emerged from a study of Graves' ophthalmopathy and Graves' hyperthyroidism. CDR3 regions of TCR beta were amplified from RNA transcripts. RT-PCR with HTBI primers came first, then second-round multiplex PCR. MiXCR, applied by TCRdb to the multiplex PCR reads, yields one record per CDR3 protein. The sample includes some 520,000 distinct CDR3 sequences, about an eighth of them seen just once. Germline CDR1 reads SGHTA; CDR2 reads FQGNSA. Trimming stripped 5 bases from V and 5 bases from J, with 12 bases between. This CDR3 is built from 13 residues. The chain couples TRBV7-2 to TRBJ2-5; D remains ambiguous. Sequencing was carried out using blood. This TCR was recovered from a woman between 25 and 40 years old with Graves' ophthalmopathy. Written as DNA, the CDR3 is TGTGCCAGCAGCCAGAGAGGTTGGGAGACCCAGTACTTC. Protein product: CASSQRGWETQYF.